This T cell receptor (beta chain) was identified in a study of molecular identifiers for immune sequencing clone quantification. For the study at large: For replicates, RNA isolated from roughly 20,000 or 100,000 naive CD8 cells was divided into five portions, of which four were sequenced. Study-level points and caveats: In naive cells, clones above 20 RNA copies held under 1% of molecules, whereas in effector cells they held over 97%. Barcodes shared by identical TCR molecules could lead to underestimated sizes of highly expanded clones.

The CDR3 runs to 15 residues. Deletions cut 7 bases from V and 4 bases from J, with 17 bases between. Germline V gene data show CDR1 as WSHSY and CDR2 as SAAADI. Methods described previously were used for bulk TCR libraries, and listed TCR primers were applied. TCRdb ran MiXCR on the PCR reads and lists one entry per CDR3 protein. Seen here are approximately 500,000 distinct CDR3 sequences, roughly a fifth observed once, and the top ten hold 0.84%. Concerning this clonotype: Its antigen is unidentified.

V usage is TRBV10-2 and J usage is TRBJ1-5, with no clear D. Sequenced sample: naive CD8+ T cells from blood, with Jurkat cell RNA spiked in. Subset denoted: FACS-sorted CD8+CD4-CCR7+CD45RA+ naive T cells. The sequence came from a human donor in good health. Some libraries in this study had Jurkat cell RNA spiked in. The DNA for the CDR3 is TGCGCCAGCACTCCCGCGGTAGGGAATAATCAGCCCCAGCATTTT. The encoded protein is CASTPAVGNNQPQHF.